This is a list of T cell receptor beta chains from one sample in a study of cytomegalovirus exposure and HLA in healthy donors. TCRdb's table, derived via immunoSEQ multiplex PCR, lists solely in-frame clones and lacks some. This table holds about 180,000 clones, around nine tenths found once. Sequenced sample: PBMCs. The origin of the receptors is a man between 18 and 35 years old in good health and CMV-seropositive. Each CDR3 is given without its conserved first and last residue. Fields, in order: CDR3 protein, V gene, J gene.

AISEAPQDNEQF	TRBV10-3	TRBJ2-1
ASSPRGQAYEQY	TRBV27	TRBJ2-7
ASSLGESGPREEQY	TRBV5-8	TRBJ2-7
ASSSQGSVGPQH	TRBV27	TRBJ1-5
ASSSGTGPYEQY	TRBV19	TRBJ2-7
AWSVGRGVFYEQY	TRBV30	TRBJ2-7
ASSEPGTGVVRTEAF	TRBV7-9	TRBJ1-1
ASSVSDRRSYEQY	TRBV2	TRBJ2-7
SVELSARKETQY	TRBV29-1	TRBJ2-5
ASSSQGGQVDYEQY	TRBV27	TRBJ2-7
ASSFYRTGRDEQY	TRBV27	TRBJ2-7
TSSQDLRTSGRASETQY	TRBV1	TRBJ2-5
ASSLVGGTYSYEQY	TRBV7-2	TRBJ2-7
ASSSTGGGIQAF	TRBV27	TRBJ1-1
ASSDREGNTEAF	TRBV10-2	TRBJ1-1
ASSATDYGYT	TRBV7-9	TRBJ1-2
ASRPPTEASGWPQH	TRBV6-6	TRBJ1-5
ASSVMGQNSGANVLT	TRBV9	TRBJ2-6
ASSVIGVNTGELF	TRBV9	TRBJ2-2
ATRAAGEGTEAF	TRBV15	TRBJ1-1
ASSFARSTDTQY	TRBV27	TRBJ2-3
ASVREDAYEQY	TRBV28	TRBJ2-7
AWSEPASGGPYQETQY	TRBV30	TRBJ2-5
ASSLGGDRWGAEQF	TRBV7-2	TRBJ2-1
ASSPRRGTIY	TRBV6-5	TRBJ1-3
ASSLTTAGTGVAGYT	TRBV27	TRBJ1-2